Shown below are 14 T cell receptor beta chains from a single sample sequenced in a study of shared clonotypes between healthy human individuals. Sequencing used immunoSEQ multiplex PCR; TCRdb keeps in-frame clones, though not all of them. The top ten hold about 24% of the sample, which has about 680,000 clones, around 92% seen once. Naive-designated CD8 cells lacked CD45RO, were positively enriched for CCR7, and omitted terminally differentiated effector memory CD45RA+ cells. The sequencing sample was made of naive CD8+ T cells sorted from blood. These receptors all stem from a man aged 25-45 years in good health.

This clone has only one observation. The CDR3 nucleotides read TGTGCCAGCAGAGAGAGGCCGGGGAGGCAGCCCCAGCATTTT. Residues: CASRERPGRQPQHF. The J gene is TRBJ1-5, the V gene TRBV6-5, with D uncertain. V lost 6 bases and J 7 bases, leaving 16 bases between the germline ends. The CDR3 has 14 amino acids. Germline CDR1 MNHEY, CDR2 SVGAGI.

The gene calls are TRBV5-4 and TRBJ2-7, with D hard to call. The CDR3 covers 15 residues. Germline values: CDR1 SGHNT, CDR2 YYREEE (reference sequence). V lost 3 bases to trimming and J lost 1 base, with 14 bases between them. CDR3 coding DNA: TGTGCCAGCAGCTCCCAATGGACGGAGTCCTACGAGCAGTACTTC. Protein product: CASSSQWTESYEQYF.

The CDR3 sequence is CASSGEGIGEQFF. CDR3 DNA: TGTGCCAGCAGTGGTGAAGGGATTGGTGAGCAGTTCTTC. The rearrangement joins TRBV25-1 to TRBJ2-1; no clear D gene. Trimming took 4 bases from V and 9 from J, leaving 13 bases between them. CDR1 and CDR2 from the germline V gene are MGHDK and SYGVNS. This CDR3 is built from 13 residues.

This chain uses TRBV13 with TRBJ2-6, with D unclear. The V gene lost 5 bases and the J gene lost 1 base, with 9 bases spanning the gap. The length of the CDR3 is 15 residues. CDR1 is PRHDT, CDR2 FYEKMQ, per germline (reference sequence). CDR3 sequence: CASSASKSGANVLTF. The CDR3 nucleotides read TGTGCCAGCAGCGCGAGTAAGTCTGGGGCCAACGTCCTGACTTTC.

The CDR3 DNA sequence: TGTGCCAGCAGTTTCAGCGGGGGTTCGGTTGGCAATCAGCCCCAGCATTTT. This gives the protein CASSFSGGSVGNQPQHF. The V and J genes are TRBV28 and TRBJ1-5; TRBD1 might be the D (5 bases). Trimming removed 3 bases at V and 2 bases at J, with 17 bases between. Per the germline V gene, CDR1 is MDHEN and CDR2 is SYDVKM. This CDR3 region has 17 residues.

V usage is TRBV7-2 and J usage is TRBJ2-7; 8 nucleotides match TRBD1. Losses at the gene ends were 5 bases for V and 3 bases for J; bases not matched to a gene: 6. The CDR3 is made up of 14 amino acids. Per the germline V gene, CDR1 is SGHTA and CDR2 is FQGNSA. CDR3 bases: TGTGCCAGCAGCCCGGACAGGGACAGCTACGAGCAGTACTTC. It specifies CASSPDRDSYEQYF.

The CDR3 DNA reads TGTGCCAGCAGCCCCCGGGCCGCGAACACCGGGGAGCTGTTTTTT. It specifies CASSPRAANTGELFF. The chain combines TRBV7-9 with TRBJ2-2, with D uncertain. CDR3 length: 15 residues. The V and J ends lost 5 bases and 0 bases respectively, with 10 bases between them. Per germline, CDR1 SEHNR and CDR2 FQNEAQ (reference sequence).

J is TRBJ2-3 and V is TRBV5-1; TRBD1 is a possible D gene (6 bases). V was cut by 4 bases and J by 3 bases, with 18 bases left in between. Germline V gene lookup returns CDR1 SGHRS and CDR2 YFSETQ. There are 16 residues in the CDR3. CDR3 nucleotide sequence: TGCGCCAGCAGCGGGGGCTTAGGACAGCCTACAGATACGCAGTATTTT. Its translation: CASSGGLGQPTDTQYF.

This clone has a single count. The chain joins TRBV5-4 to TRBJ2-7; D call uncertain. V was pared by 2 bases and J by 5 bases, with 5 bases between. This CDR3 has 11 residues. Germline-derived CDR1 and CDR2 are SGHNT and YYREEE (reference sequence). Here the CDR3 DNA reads TGTGCCAGCAGCTTTTTCGACGAGCAGTACTTC. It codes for CASSFFDEQYF.

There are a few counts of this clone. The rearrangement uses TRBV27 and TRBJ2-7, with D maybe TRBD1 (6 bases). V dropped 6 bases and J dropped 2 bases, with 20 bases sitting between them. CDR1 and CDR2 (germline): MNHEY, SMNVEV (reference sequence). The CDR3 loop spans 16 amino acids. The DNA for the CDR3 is TGTGCCAGCAGCCCTCGAACAGGGTCTGTCCCCTACGAGCAGTACTTC. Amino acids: CASSPRTGSVPYEQYF.

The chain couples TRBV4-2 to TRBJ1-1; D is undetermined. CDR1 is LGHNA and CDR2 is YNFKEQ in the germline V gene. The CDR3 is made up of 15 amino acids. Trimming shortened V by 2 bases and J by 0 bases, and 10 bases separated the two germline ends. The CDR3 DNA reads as TGTGCCAGCAGCCAACAGCGAGGCTTGAACACTGAAGCTTTCTTT. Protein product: CASSQQRGLNTEAFF.

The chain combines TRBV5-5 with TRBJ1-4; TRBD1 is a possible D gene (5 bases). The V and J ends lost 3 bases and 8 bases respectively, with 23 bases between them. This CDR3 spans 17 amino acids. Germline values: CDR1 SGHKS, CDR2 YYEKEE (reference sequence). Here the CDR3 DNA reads TGTGCCAGCAGCTCTCCGGGGCAGGGTCGGGAGAGGGAAAAACTGTTTTTT. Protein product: CASSSPGQGREREKLFF.

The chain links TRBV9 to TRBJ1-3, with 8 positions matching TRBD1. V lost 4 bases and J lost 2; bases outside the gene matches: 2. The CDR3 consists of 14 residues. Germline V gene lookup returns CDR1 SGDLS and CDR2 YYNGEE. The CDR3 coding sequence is TGTGCCAGCAGCTCGACAGGGGCTGGAAACACCATATATTTT. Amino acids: CASSSTGAGNTIYF.

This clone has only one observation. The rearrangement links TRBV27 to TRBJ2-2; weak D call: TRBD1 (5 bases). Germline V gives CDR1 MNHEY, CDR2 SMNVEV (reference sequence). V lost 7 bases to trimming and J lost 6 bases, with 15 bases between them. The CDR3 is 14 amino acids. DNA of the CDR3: TGTGCCAGCACCCACTACATGGGGCCCGGGGAGCTGTTTTTT. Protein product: CASTHYMGPGELFF.